This TCR beta chain was captured in a study of early T cells in non-severe SARS-CoV-2 infection. Overall study: Whole-blood bulk RNA, unsorted, was sequenced, and chains were unpaired. Regarding the study as a whole: Anti-spike CD8 responses were favored by VDJdb matching, which missed private and CD4 specificities.

Individual cDNA molecules each received unique molecular identifiers attached to them. TCRdb itself ran the 5' RACE reads through MiXCR, one entry per CDR3 protein. Of about 70,000 distinct CDR3 sequences in the sample, around 13% were seen once. Trimming removed 5 bases at V and 2 bases at J, with 10 bases between. The CDR3 extends over 13 amino acids. CDR1 SGHTA and CDR2 FQGNSA come from the germline V gene. Ten or more counts support this clonotype. Its cognate antigen is unknown. The chain uses TRBV7-2 and TRBJ2-7; perhaps TRBD1 as D (6 bases). The clonotype originates from an adult who was a healthcare worker with PCR-confirmed SARS-CoV-2 infection or an uninfected control (not recorded which). Sequenced input: whole blood. CDR3 nucleotide sequence: TGTGCCAGCAGCCCGGGACAAACCTACGAGCAGTACTTC. Residues: CASSPGQTYEQYF.